What follows are 25 T cell receptor beta chains derived from one specimen sequenced in a study of vaccination effects on CD4 cells after COVID-19. Sequencing in the ViraFEST assay came after antigen-specific CD4+ T cells had been expanded with viral peptide pools, which were used to stimulate PBMC. After about 10 days in culture, the CD4+ T cells were isolated. Testing of the vaccine recipients showed negative nucleocapsid antibodies and no prior SARS-CoV-2 infection. Their recognized antigens are unknown. Clones were sequenced by immunoSEQ multiplex PCR, and TCRdb holds only the in-frame ones, with some missing. Seen here are tens of thousands of clones, under 85% observed once, and the top ten hold 2.5% to 3%. The sample consisted of CD4+ T cells from PBMCs cultured with HCoV-NL63 spike peptides, taken before COVID-19 vaccination. All receptors come from a human donor who received a COVID-19 vaccine.

V is TRBV27 and J is TRBJ2-5; TRBD1 is a possible D gene (5 bases). Germline V gene lookup returns CDR1 MNHEY and CDR2 SMNVEV (reference sequence). V was pared by 5 bases and J by 4 bases, with 14 bases between. CDR3 length: 14 residues. Here the CDR3 DNA reads TGTGCCAGCAGTCTCAAGGGGCGTGTAGAGACCCAGTACTTC. As protein: CASSLKGRVETQYF.

This clone was recorded a few times. V and J are TRBV9 and TRBJ2-5; 12 bases agree with TRBD1. Unmatched junction bases numbered 2, after V lost 0 bases and J lost 5 bases. The CDR3 runs 15 residues. Germline V CDR1 and CDR2: SGDLS, YYNGEE. CDR3 coding DNA: TGTGCCAGCAGCGTAGGGGACAGGGGGCTTGAGACCCAGTACTTC. Its translation: CASSVGDRGLETQYF.

The V call is TRBV5-1, the J call TRBJ2-5; TRBD1 might be the D (6 bases). Trimming removed 3 bases at V and 0 bases at J, with 9 bases between. The CDR3 is 14 amino acids. CDR1 and CDR2 from the germline V gene are SGHRS and YFSETQ. The CDR3 loop reads CASSSGQHQETQYF. Here the CDR3 DNA reads TGCGCCAGCAGCTCGGGACAACACCAAGAGACCCAGTACTTC.

The V call is TRBV6-5, the J call TRBJ1-1, with D perhaps matching TRBD1 (5 bases). This CDR3 is 13 amino acids long. Germline CDR1 reads MNHEY; CDR2 reads SVGAGI. V dropped 2 bases and J dropped 5 bases, with 9 bases sitting between them. The CDR3 loop is CASSYGATTEAFF. The CDR3 nucleotides are TGTGCCAGCAGTTACGGGGCCACGACTGAAGCTTTCTTT.

This clone has just a few counts. The chain carries TRBV4-2 and TRBJ2-1, with TRBD1 identical over 12 bases. The V segment lost 4 bases and the J segment 7 bases; nucleotides outside the gene matches: 5. The germline V gene encodes CDR1 LGHNA and CDR2 YNFKEQ. This CDR3 region has 15 residues. The CDR3 nucleotides are TGTGCCAGCAGCCTAGGGACAGGGGGCTCGAATGAGCAGTTCTTC. Translation: CASSLGTGGSNEQFF.

The chain carries TRBV5-6 and TRBJ2-5, with D possibly being TRBD2 (7 bases). The CDR3 is made up of 15 amino acids. Trimming removed 1 base from V and 1 base from J, with 11 bases in between. CDR1 and CDR2 from the germline V gene are SGHDT and YYEEEE. CDR3 coding DNA: TGTGCCAGCAGCTTGATGGCGGGGGCCCAAGAGACCCAGTACTTC. Its translation is CASSLMAGAQETQYF.

Written as DNA, the CDR3 is TGTGCCAGTAGTATTCGGGCTAGCGGAATAGAGACCCAGTACTTC. Translation gives CASSIRASGIETQYF. This chain joins TRBV19 and TRBJ2-5; 7 bases fit TRBD2. With 3 bases clipped from V and 4 bases from J, the junction kept 8 bases outside the gene matches. The V gene's germline CDR1 is LNHDA and CDR2 SQIVND (reference sequence). The CDR3 is made up of 15 amino acids.

CDR3 loop: CASSLRGQAGSIRTDTQYF. CDR3 nucleotides: TGTGCCAGCAGCTTGAGGGGGCAGGCAGGTTCGATCCGCACAGATACGCAGTATTTT. The V gene is TRBV7-2, the J gene TRBJ2-3; 7 bases map to TRBD1. CDR1 is SGHTA, CDR2 FQGNSA, per germline. This CDR3 is built from 19 residues. V lost 3 bases and J lost 1; bases outside the gene matches: 16.

This clone was seen once. The chain combines TRBV2 with TRBJ1-2; TRBD1 matches at 8 bases. The CDR3 loop spans 11 amino acids. Losses at the gene ends were 8 bases for V and 4 bases for J; bases not matched to a gene: 0. Germline CDR1 and CDR2: SNHLY and FYNNEI. For the CDR3, the DNA is TGTGCCAGCGGACAGGGCTATGGCTACACCTTC. Protein: CASGQGYGYTF.

V is TRBV19 and J is TRBJ1-1; the D is unclear. Trimming left V 3 bases short and J 2 bases short, with 10 bases between. This CDR3 is 14 amino acids long. Looked up from germline, CDR1 is LNHDA and CDR2 is SQIVND (reference sequence). The CDR3 here is CASSIGPRNTEAFF. As DNA, the CDR3 is TGTGCCAGTAGTATCGGCCCCAGAAACACTGAAGCTTTCTTT. Using reference TRBV19 and TRBJ1-1 for the parts outside the CDR3, the full variable domain is DGGITQSPKYLFRKEGQNVTLSCEQNLNHDAMYWYRQDPGQGLRLIYYSQIVNDFQKGDIAEGYSVSREKKESFPLTVTSAQKNPTAFYLCASSIGPRNTEAFFGQGTRLTVV.

This sequence joins TRBV5-1 and TRBJ2-1; 9 nucleotides agree with TRBD2. Germline CDR1 reads SGHRS; CDR2 reads YFSETQ. The ends lost 0 bases at V and 8 bases at J; junction bases unmatched: 6. CDR3 size: 15 residues. CDR3 in DNA: TGCGCCAGCAGCTTGGTCCCTAGCGGGGAGTATGAGCAGTTCTTC. It codes for CASSLVPSGEYEQFF. Using reference TRBV5-1 and TRBJ2-1 for the parts outside the CDR3, the full variable domain is KAGVTQTPRYLIKTRGQQVTLSCSPISGHRSVSWYQQTPGQGLQFLFEYFSETQRNKGNFPGRFSGRQFSNSRSEMNVSTLELGDSALYLCASSLVPSGEYEQFFGPGTRLTVL.

J is TRBJ2-3 and V is TRBV5-1; perhaps TRBD1 as D (6 bases). The CDR3 has 17 residues. The V gene's germline CDR1 is SGHRS and CDR2 YFSETQ. With 1 base removed from V and 1 base from J, the gap between germline ends came to 16 bases. CDR3 DNA sequence: TGCGCCAGCAGCTTGTTGGGACACCAAGGGGGCACAGATACGCAGTATTTT. This codes for CASSLLGHQGGTDTQYF.

The chain couples TRBV19 to TRBJ2-5, with TRBD1 matching over 9 bases. Germline CDR1 and CDR2: LNHDA and SQIVND (reference sequence). The V gene end was trimmed by 7 bases and the J gene end by 5 bases; junction bases not matched to a gene: 11. The CDR3 is made up of 15 amino acids. The CDR3 bases are TGTGCCAGTACCCCACCGGGACAGGGAGGGGAGACCCAGTACTTC. Translation gives CASTPPGQGGETQYF. The whole variable domain, remainder taken from reference TRBV19 and TRBJ2-5, is DGGITQSPKYLFRKEGQNVTLSCEQNLNHDAMYWYRQDPGQGLRLIYYSQIVNDFQKGDIAEGYSVSREKKESFPLTVTSAQKNPTAFYLCASTPPGQGGETQYFGPGTRLLVL.

This chain connects TRBV29-1 to TRBJ2-3, with D perhaps assigned TRBD1 or TRBD2 (5 bases each). Germline CDR1 is SQVTM and CDR2 is ANQGSEA. The V gene lost 6 bases and the J gene lost 4 bases, with 11 bases spanning the gap. This CDR3 spans 12 amino acids. CDR3 protein: CSVGRGADTQYF. The CDR3 nucleotides read TGCAGCGTGGGCAGAGGGGCAGATACGCAGTATTTT.

The V call is TRBV7-9, the J call TRBJ1-1, with a weak D call TRBD1 (5 bases). Trimming removed 4 bases at V and 8 bases at J, with 8 bases between. CDR1 and CDR2 (germline): SEHNR, FQNEAQ (reference sequence). This CDR3 has 11 residues. The CDR3 protein is CASSSQVEAFF. For the CDR3, the DNA is TGTGCCAGCAGCTCACAGGTAGAAGCTTTCTTT.

The J gene is TRBJ1-2, the V gene TRBV27, with D possibly TRBD1 on 6 matching bases. This CDR3 has 16 amino acids. The germline V gene encodes CDR1 MNHEY and CDR2 SMNVEV (reference sequence). Trimming took 6 bases from V and 3 from J, leaving 20 bases between them. CDR3 bases: TGTGCCAGCAGGGACGACAGGTTAGAAGGGCACTATGGCTACACCTTC. Its protein product is CASRDDRLEGHYGYTF.

This clone was counted once. The gene calls are TRBV5-4 and TRBJ2-3; the D gene is possibly TRBD2 (5 bases). Trimming removed 1 base at V and 7 bases at J, with 7 bases between. In germline, CDR1 is SGHNT, CDR2 YYREEE (reference sequence). This CDR3 region has 12 residues. The CDR3 bases are TGTGCCAGCAGCTTGCCGGGGAATACGCAGTATTTT. As protein: CASSLPGNTQYF.

This chain uses TRBV15 with TRBJ1-3; D is ambiguous. Germline V gene sequence: CDR1 LNHNV, CDR2 YYDKDF (reference sequence). The CDR3 loop spans 14 amino acids. V was pared by 0 bases and J by 3 bases, with 6 bases between. CDR3 sequence reads: CATSRDVGGNTIYF. The CDR3 DNA reads TGTGCCACCAGCAGAGATGTTGGTGGAAACACCATATATTTT.

The chain joins TRBV6-5 to TRBJ2-2; a possible D gene is TRBD1 (6 bases). Germline CDR1 reads MNHEY; CDR2 reads SVGAGI. There are 15 residues in the CDR3. V lost 5 bases to trimming and J lost 1 base, with 11 bases between them. CDR3 sequence reads: CASSPRGLNTGELFF. The CDR3 DNA is TGTGCCAGCAGTCCCAGGGGTTTGAACACCGGGGAGCTGTTTTTT.

This chain uses TRBV6-2 or TRBV6-3 with TRBJ1-6; TRBD1 might be the D (5 bases). Germline lookup yields CDR1 MNHEY and CDR2 SVGEGT. Trimming removed 5 bases from V and 14 bases from J, with 10 bases in between. The CDR3 runs 11 residues. The CDR3 sequence is CASSQGVSLHF. DNA for the CDR3: TGTGCCAGCAGTCAAGGGGTATCCCTCCACTTT.

DNA of the CDR3: TGTGCCAGCAGTGAATTCGGGGGTTTAGCGCCTAATGAAAAACTGTTTTTT. Translating gives CASSEFGGLAPNEKLFF. The chain has TRBV6-1 and TRBJ1-4; the D gene is possibly TRBD1 (5 bases). The CDR3 runs to 17 residues. Trimming took off 2 bases at V and 3 bases at J, with 16 bases between the two ends. Germline-derived CDR1 and CDR2 are MNHNS and SASEGT.

The chain is built from TRBV5-5 and TRBJ2-3; the D gene is possibly TRBD2 (7 bases). The length of the CDR3 is 16 residues. V lost 0 bases and J 5 bases, leaving 16 bases between the germline ends. Germline V gene data show CDR1 as SGHKS and CDR2 as YYEKEE (reference sequence). The CDR3 sequence is CASSLAGGGMGDTQYF. CDR3 nucleotides: TGTGCCAGCAGCTTGGCTGGGGGGGGCATGGGAGATACGCAGTATTTT.

The genes are TRBV18 and TRBJ1-5, with 10 bases aligning to TRBD1. Trimming cost V 4 bases and J 2 bases; bases outside gene matches: 14. The CDR3 extends over 19 amino acids. Per the germline V gene, CDR1 is KGHSH and CDR2 is LQKENI. The CDR3: CASSLLQTGGAEGNQPQHF. The CDR3 DNA reads TGTGCCAGCTCACTCCTACAGACAGGGGGCGCAGAAGGCAATCAGCCCCAGCATTTT.

The rearrangement uses TRBV24-1 and TRBJ2-3; 9 bases match TRBD1. The germline CDR1 and CDR2 sequences are KGHDR and SFDVKD. This CDR3 is built from 16 residues. The ends lost 0 bases at V and 5 bases at J; junction bases unmatched: 5. CDR3 in amino acids: CATSDLGTGNGDTQYF. CDR3 nucleotide sequence: TGTGCCACCAGTGATTTGGGGACAGGGAACGGAGATACGCAGTATTTT.

In this sample, this clone turned up a few times. The chain recombines TRBV5-1 with TRBJ1-4; D gene uncertain. V dropped 1 base and J dropped 0 bases, with 4 bases sitting between them. CDR1 is SGHRS, CDR2 YFSETQ, per germline. CDR3 length: 14 amino acids. CDR3 in amino acids: CASSLSTTNEKLFF. As DNA, the CDR3 is TGCGCCAGCAGCTTGAGCACAACTAATGAAAAACTGTTTTTT.